Following are 5 T cell receptor beta chains from one sample sequenced in a study of CXCR3-negative and CXCR3-positive naive CD8 T cells. The authors prepared UMI-labeled TRB cDNA libraries by 5' RACE. TCRdb reprocessed the 5' RACE reads and reports one entry per CDR3 protein, with no DNA. The listing records 6,500 to 7,000 distinct CDR3 sequences. Regarding the study as a whole: When CXCR3-positive naive cells were set against CXCR3-negative naive cells, the former had more hydrophobic TRB CDR3s.

No antigens are known for them. Input material: naive CXCR3+ CD8+ T cells from blood. Subset meaning: CD45RO-CCR7+CD27+CD95- naive CD8+ T cells expressing CXCR3 (TNR3+). Receptor source: a human donor in good health. Some clones in this sample may be carry-over from other donors' samples.

This clonotype ranks as medium-sized in terms of frequency. CDR3 amino acids: CASSLFSPEAYEQYF. The chain has TRBV5-1 and TRBJ2-7; TCRdb's D call, TRBD1, is unchecked because there is no DNA. This CDR3 comprises 15 residues. CDR1 SGHRS and CDR2 YFSETQ come from the germline V gene.

Its frequency marks this clonotype as medium-sized. The rearrangement links TRBV5-1 to TRBJ2-1; the D call from TCRdb, TRBD1, cannot be confirmed without DNA. This CDR3 contains 15 residues. Germline V gene lookup returns CDR1 SGHRS and CDR2 YFSETQ. Here the CDR3 reads CASSSSGTGGNEQFF.

The rearrangement joins TRBV5-1 to TRBJ2-1; TCRdb calls TRBD1, which cannot be checked without DNA. This CDR3 spans 15 amino acids. CDR1 is SGHRS, CDR2 YFSETQ, per germline. The CDR3 loop is CASSLGTGENNEQFF.

V usage is TRBV5-4 and J usage is TRBJ1-2. The V gene's germline CDR1 is SGHNT and CDR2 YYREEE (reference sequence). The CDR3 length is 15 residues. The CDR3 loop is CASSPETIGSYGYTF.

This sequence joins TRBV29-1 and TRBJ2-1; there is no DNA to check the TCRdb D call of TRBD2. Germline V gives CDR1 SQVTM, CDR2 ANQGSEA. The CDR3 has 16 residues. CDR3 amino acids: CSVEPPSGRGWNEQFF.